This T cell receptor (beta chain) was found in a study of T-cell reconstitution after alpha-beta-depleted transplantation in children listed by TCRdb under 2016. Broadly, across the study: Using TCR repertoire profiling, the study followed T-cell immune reconstitution in a quantitative way in children after TCRalphabeta/CD19-depleted allogeneic hematopoietic cell transplantation.

Libraries came from PCR. Sequencing relied on an Illumina HiSeq 2500. Molecular barcoding was employed in the preparation of TCR libraries, with unique molecular identifiers being used to normalize TCRbeta repertoire quantification. The raw public data were reprocessed by TCRdb itself: fastp quality trimming at Q25, MiXCR clonotype calling, in-frame beta chains only. Entries that share a CDR3 protein sequence are merged under the most common genes and DNA. The sample table contains about 360,000 distinct CDR3 sequences; only one count was recorded for 10% to 15% of them. The ten largest clones capture 3.5% to 4.5% of the sample. For this clonotype: Its antigen is currently not known. No base-level quality is on record; no much larger clone is a single base apart.

Deletion took 5 bases off V and 2 bases off J, with a span of 7 bases between the germline ends. The CDR3 runs 13 amino acids, cysteine and phenylalanine included. Left in the record is the CDR3 DNA by itself, 39 bases read in frame from the first base. Here the sequenced sample was PBMCs, taken from the stem cell graft. This chain is built from TRBV12-3 or TRBV12-4 and TRBJ1-5, with the D gene call left open. This receptor was taken from a human donor who donated a stem cell graft to a child with Fanconi anemia. The DNA sequence is as follows: TGTGCCAGCAGTATTTTTCGCAATCAGCCCCAGCATTTT. This gives the protein CASSIFRNQPQHF.